Below, 18 T cell receptor beta chains from the same sample are listed, as sequenced in a study of T cells after yellow fever vaccination. TCRdb itself ran the 5' RACE reads through MiXCR, one entry per CDR3 protein. The repertoire holds hundreds of thousands of distinct CDR3 sequences, with 5.2% as singletons. Sequences were derived from CD4+ T cells sorted from PBMCs, sampled on the day of the yellow fever booster vaccination. The receptors shown here come from a man between 18 and 29 years old who received the YFV17D yellow fever vaccine.

This clonotype was recorded many times. This chain links TRBV6-5 with TRBJ2-7, with TRBD2 as a possible D gene (5 bases). This CDR3 contains 16 residues. Germline lookup yields CDR1 MNHEY and CDR2 SVGAGI. V lost 4 bases and J 7 bases, leaving 23 bases between the germline ends. The CDR3 DNA reads as TGTGCCAGCAGTTCAGTAGGCGGGCGACCGATTCAGGAGCAGTACTTC. It yields the protein CASSSVGGRPIQEQYF.

This clonotype was observed at least ten times. The V gene is TRBV14, the J gene TRBJ1-1; the D gene is possibly TRBD1 (5 bases). Germline-derived CDR1 and CDR2 are SGHDN and FVKESK. This CDR3 has 13 amino acids. The V and J ends lost 4 bases and 0 bases respectively, with 6 bases between them. The CDR3 coding sequence is TGTGCCAGCAGCCGGGACCTGAACACTGAAGCTTTCTTT. This translates into CASSRDLNTEAFF.

In this sample, this clonotype turned up a few times. This rearrangement joins TRBV4-3 to TRBJ2-2; D perhaps matches TRBD2 (7 bases). Trimming left V 0 bases short and J 3 bases short, with 11 bases between. From germline, CDR1 is LGHNA and CDR2 YSLEER. The CDR3 extends over 16 amino acids. CDR3 in DNA: TGCGCCAGCAGCCAAGAAAGGGGGGGTGACACCGGGGAGCTGTTTTTT. The encoded protein is CASSQERGGDTGELFF.

The V and J genes are TRBV19 and TRBJ2-1, with D uncertain. CDR3 length equals 14 residues. V lost 7 bases and J lost 4, with 14 bases in between. Germline lookup yields CDR1 LNHDA and CDR2 SQIVND (reference sequence). Here the CDR3 DNA reads TGTGCCAGTATTAAGGGCAGCCAATACAATGAGCAGTTCTTC. Protein: CASIKGSQYNEQFF.

This chain joins TRBV12-3 or TRBV12-4 and TRBJ1-2; 7 positions match TRBD1. CDR3 length: 13 amino acids. Losses at the gene ends were 10 bases for V and 8 bases for J; bases not matched to a gene: 13. The CDR3 loop reads CATPGRGQGGYTF. In DNA, the CDR3 is TGTGCCACCCCCGGGAGGGGGCAGGGGGGCTACACCTTC.

This clonotype has more than one count but fewer than ten. The chain carries TRBV7-8 and TRBJ2-7; D unclear. Germline V gives CDR1 SGHVS, CDR2 FQNEAQ. Trimming pared 5 bases from V and 3 bases from J, leaving 8 bases between. The CDR3 is made up of 12 amino acids. The CDR3 loop is CASSREVYEQYV. Here the CDR3 DNA reads TGTGCCAGCAGCCGTGAAGTCTACGAGCAGTACGTC.

J is TRBJ2-1 and V is TRBV5-4; 8 bases match TRBD1. Germline CDR1 reads SGHNT; CDR2 reads YYREEE (reference sequence). Losses at the gene ends were 2 bases for V and 1 base for J; bases not matched to a gene: 2. CDR3 length: 15 amino acids. The CDR3 region has the DNA TGTGCCAGCAGCTTCAGGGGGCAGTCCTACAATGAGCAGTTCTTC. This encodes CASSFRGQSYNEQFF.

V is TRBV7-8 and J is TRBJ1-1; 7 nucleotides match TRBD1. After removal of 5 bases from V and 11 bases from J, the junction contained 5 bases not matched to a gene. CDR1 SGHVS and CDR2 FQNEAQ come from the germline V gene. The CDR3 has 11 residues. CDR3 DNA sequence: TGTGCCAGCAGCCGCGACAGGGCGGCTTTCTTT. Translating it yields CASSRDRAAFF.

This clonotype has a handful of counts. V and J are TRBV4-2 and TRBJ1-2; a possible D gene is TRBD1 (5 bases). The CDR3 totals 17 residues. Germline V gene data show CDR1 as LGHNA and CDR2 as YNFKEQ. V gave up 1 base and J gave up 6 bases, with 21 bases separating them. CDR3 sequence reads: CASSQGGRSFLINGYTF. CDR3 coding DNA: TGTGCCAGCAGCCAAGGGGGACGGAGTTTCCTAATCAATGGCTACACCTTC.

This clonotype has a handful of counts. The J gene is TRBJ2-3, the V gene TRBV7-9; 9 bases fit TRBD1. The CDR3 totals 16 residues. J gave up 5 bases and V 1 base, and 7 bases lay outside the gene matches. The germline V gene encodes CDR1 SEHNR and CDR2 FQNEAQ (reference sequence). CDR3 residues: CASSLGTGARGDTQYF. The DNA of the CDR3 is TGTGCCAGCAGCTTAGGGACAGGGGCGCGAGGAGATACGCAGTATTTT. The whole variable domain, filled in from reference TRBV7-9 and TRBJ2-3, reads DTGVSQNPRHKITKRGQNVTFRCDPISEHNRLYWYRQTLGQGPEFLTYFQNEAQLEKSRLLSDRFSAERPKGSFSTLEIQRTEQGDSAMYLCASSLGTGARGDTQYFGPGTRLTVL.

This clonotype was recorded a few times. V is TRBV12-3 or TRBV12-4 and J is TRBJ1-2; D possibly corresponds to TRBD1 (6 bases). The CDR3 runs 13 residues. V was clipped by 2 bases and J by 7 bases, with 11 bases between them. The CDR3 reads CASSLSQGGGYTF. The CDR3 coding sequence is TGTGCCAGCAGTTTATCACAGGGCGGTGGCTACACCTTC.

This clonotype was seen more than once but under ten times. The V gene is TRBV16, the J gene TRBJ2-5; the D gene is possibly TRBD1 (6 bases). This CDR3 contains 13 residues. CDR1 is KGHSY, CDR2 FQNENV, per germline. Trimming stripped 4 bases from V and 4 bases from J, with 10 bases between. The CDR3 coding sequence is TGTGCCAGCAGCCGGACAGCAGTAGAGACCCAGTACTTC. Residues: CASSRTAVETQYF.

The gene calls are TRBV10-3 and TRBJ2-5; D perhaps matches TRBD1 (6 bases). Trimming removed 5 bases at V and 2 bases at J, with 15 bases between. Germline loops: CDR1 ENHRY, CDR2 SYGVKD. This CDR3 is 15 amino acids long. The CDR3 region is CAISPGDIRQETQYF. CDR3 nucleotides: TGTGCCATCAGTCCAGGGGACATACGGCAAGAGACCCAGTACTTC.

This clonotype came up a few times. CDR3 in amino acids: CASSPEGLNTEAFF. For the CDR3, the DNA is TGCGCCAGCAGCCCCGAGGGGCTGAACACTGAAGCTTTCTTT. This chain uses TRBV5-1 with TRBJ1-1; D possibly corresponds to TRBD1 (5 bases). Trimming removed 4 bases at V and 0 bases at J, with 10 bases between. The CDR3 length is 14 residues. Germline CDR1 reads SGHRS; CDR2 reads YFSETQ.

V gene TRBV6-5 combines with J gene TRBJ2-1; 8 bases are shared with TRBD2. J lost 8 bases, V lost 5 bases, and 17 bases had no gene match. The CDR3 runs to 17 residues. Per germline, CDR1 MNHEY and CDR2 SVGAGI. In DNA, the CDR3 is TGTGCCAGCAGTGCCACCGGGACTAGTGTTTCTCTCGATGAGCAGTTCTTC. Its translation is CASSATGTSVSLDEQFF.

This clonotype appeared a few times. J is TRBJ1-5 and V is TRBV20-1, with D maybe TRBD1 (5 bases). The CDR3 totals 15 residues. Germline loops: CDR1 DFQATT, CDR2 SNEGSKA (reference sequence). V was shortened by 6 bases and J by 4 bases, with 19 bases between the two germline ends. DNA for the CDR3: TGCAGTGCCGGGCCGATCCAGGGAGATAATCAGCCCCAGCATTTT. Translated: CSAGPIQGDNQPQHF.

This clonotype was counted many times. The V call is TRBV5-1, the J call TRBJ2-2; possible D gene TRBD1, 5 bases. V was clipped by 0 bases and J by 4 bases, with 10 bases between them. Germline V CDR1 and CDR2: SGHRS, YFSETQ. There are 15 residues in the CDR3. CDR3 nucleotides: TGCGCCAGCAGCTTGGCCCAGGGAAGCACCGGGGAGCTGTTTTTT. It translates to CASSLAQGSTGELFF.

This clonotype has a count of ten or more. The genes are TRBV7-2 and TRBJ1-4; tentative D call: TRBD1 (6 bases). Germline loops: CDR1 SGHTA, CDR2 FQGNSA. The V end was cut by 5 bases, the J end by 6 bases, with 16 bases between. The CDR3 runs to 15 residues. As DNA, the CDR3 is TGTGCCAGCAGCCGAGGACAGACTAAACATGAAAAACTGTTTTTT. As protein: CASSRGQTKHEKLFF.